Each of the 18 T cell receptor beta chains below was sequenced from the same sample in a study of T cells in Graves' hyperthyroidism and ophthalmopathy. What was amplified from RNA transcripts were TCR beta CDR3 regions. In the first-round RT-PCR of the TCR CDR3, the HTBI primer set was used. Each CDR3 protein is one row after TCRdb ran MiXCR on the multiplex PCR reads. The sample has almost 600,000 distinct CDR3 sequences; more than 45% are singletons. Sequencing was performed on peripheral blood or thyroid tissue (not recorded which). Every receptor here comes from a young woman with Graves' hyperthyroidism.

The chain combines TRBV9 with TRBJ1-1, with D perhaps TRBD1 (5 bases). CDR1 is SGDLS and CDR2 is YYNGEE in the germline V gene. This CDR3 contains 14 residues. The V and J ends lost 5 bases and 5 bases respectively, with 16 bases between them. For the CDR3, the DNA is TGTGCCAGCAGACTCTCCCCAGGGTCAACTGAAGCTTTCTTT. This encodes CASRLSPGSTEAFF.

This clonotype was recorded many times. The chain employs TRBV20-1 and TRBJ2-5; D is unclear. V was shortened by 3 bases and J by 3 bases, with 11 bases between the two germline ends. The length of the CDR3 is 13 residues. Germline V gene sequence: CDR1 DFQATT, CDR2 SNEGSKA (reference sequence). The CDR3 region has the DNA TGCAGTGCTAGTACGGGTGGTGAAGAGACCCAGTACTTC. Translated: CSASTGGEETQYF.

This clonotype came up many times. The rearrangement uses TRBV9 and TRBJ1-3; D may be TRBD1 (5 bases). V was trimmed by 1 base and J by 1 base, leaving 12 bases between them. Germline V gene data show CDR1 as SGDLS and CDR2 as YYNGEE. The CDR3 is 16 amino acids. Here the CDR3 reads CASSVNRDGSGNTIYF. DNA of the CDR3: TGTGCCAGCAGCGTAAACCGGGACGGATCTGGAAACACCATATATTTT. The whole variable domain, filled in from reference TRBV9 and TRBJ1-3, reads DSGVTQTPKHLITATGQRVTLRCSPRSGDLSVYWYQQSLDQGLQFLIQYYNGEERAKGNILERFSAQQFPDLHSELNLSSLELGDSALYFCASSVNRDGSGNTIYFGEGSWLTVV.

This clonotype was observed a handful of times. CDR3 residues: CASSQEGTVNTGELFF. In DNA form, the CDR3 reads TGTGCCAGCAGCCAAGAGGGGACGGTGAACACCGGGGAGCTGTTTTTT. The chain links TRBV3-1 to TRBJ2-2; D may match TRBD1 or TRBD2 (5 bases each). Trimming left V 0 bases short and J 1 base short, with 9 bases between. Germline lookup yields CDR1 LGHDT and CDR2 YNNKEL (reference sequence). This CDR3 comprises 16 residues.

CDR3 region: CASVGQGDTEAFF. DNA for the CDR3: TGTGCCAGCGTGGGACAGGGGGACACTGAAGCTTTCTTT. The rearrangement links TRBV2 to TRBJ1-1; 11 bases fit TRBD1. This CDR3 is built from 13 residues. Per the germline V gene, CDR1 is SNHLY and CDR2 is FYNNEI. Losses at the gene ends were 8 bases for V and 3 bases for J; bases not matched to a gene: 2. Full variable domain (outside the CDR3, taken from reference TRBV2 and TRBJ1-1): EPEVTQTPSHQVTQMGQEVILRCVPISNHLYFYWYRQILGQKVEFLVSFYNNEISEKSEIFDDQFSVERPDGSNFTLKIRSTKLEDSAMYFCASVGQGDTEAFFGQGTRLTVV.

This clonotype was seen repeatedly, ten times or more. The chain employs TRBV7-7 and TRBJ2-5, with D uncertain. Germline lookup yields CDR1 SSHAT and CDR2 FNYEAQ (reference sequence). V gave up 3 bases and J gave up 2 bases, with 7 bases separating them. There are 13 residues in the CDR3. CDR3 sequence: CASSFTRQETQYF. CDR3 DNA: TGTGCCAGCAGCTTTACCCGGCAAGAGACCCAGTACTTC. The whole variable domain, remainder taken from reference TRBV7-7 and TRBJ2-5, is GAGVSQSPRYKVTKRGQDVTLRCDPISSHATLYWYQQALGQGPEFLTYFNYEAQPDKSGLPSDRFSAERPEGSISTLTIQRTEQRDSAMYRCASSFTRQETQYFGPGTRLLVL.

This clonotype appeared many times. The chain has TRBV19 and TRBJ1-5; D is uncertain. The CDR3 spans 15 residues. Trimming shortened V by 4 bases and J by 5 bases, and 15 bases separated the two germline ends. Germline V gene lookup returns CDR1 LNHDA and CDR2 SQIVND (reference sequence). The CDR3 loop reads CASSTPGGLDQPQHF. The CDR3 DNA reads as TGTGCCAGTAGTACTCCCGGAGGACTGGATCAGCCCCAGCATTTT.

As to this clonotype: A much larger clone differs from this one at a single base, so this may be a read error. The J gene is TRBJ1-1, the V gene TRBV19, with D hard to call. The CDR3 covers 13 residues. Germline V CDR1 and CDR2: LNHDA, SQIVND (reference sequence). V lost 7 bases and J 3 bases, leaving 12 bases between the germline ends. The CDR3 region has the DNA TGTGCCAGTACCACGGGAGCGGACACTGAAGCTTTCTTT. This gives the protein CASTTGADTEAFF.

The V and J genes are TRBV7-3 and TRBJ2-1; no firm D call. Germline V CDR1 and CDR2: SGHTA, FQGTGA. The CDR3 contains 15 residues. V lost 3 bases, J lost 9 bases, and 18 bases lay in between. The DNA for the CDR3 is TGTGCCAGCAGCTTTTTTGTGGGAACTTGGAGTGAGCAGTTCTTC. Translation: CASSFFVGTWSEQFF.

The genes are TRBV15 and TRBJ2-1, with 10 bases lining up with TRBD2. The germline gives CDR1 LNHNV, CDR2 YYDKDF (reference sequence). CDR3 length: 19 residues. V lost 3 bases and J lost 5; bases outside the gene matches: 16. As DNA, the CDR3 is TGTGCCACCAGCAGGGAAACCGCTTTTAGGACTAGCGGAAACAATGAGCAGTTCTTC. This gives the protein CATSRETAFRTSGNNEQFF. Complete variable domain (other parts from reference TRBV15 and TRBJ2-1): DAMVIQNPRYQVTQFGKPVTLSCSQTLNHNVMYWYQQKSSQAPKLLFHYYDKDFNNEADTPDNFQSRRPNTSFCFLDIRSPGLGDTAMYLCATSRETAFRTSGNNEQFFGPGTRLTVL.

This clonotype was observed many times. J is TRBJ2-5 and V is TRBV19, with D uncertain. With 1 base removed from V and 3 bases from J, the gap between germline ends came to 9 bases. Germline loops: CDR1 LNHDA, CDR2 SQIVND (reference sequence). This CDR3 has 14 residues. The CDR3 region is CASSIGLSEETQYF. In DNA form, the CDR3 reads TGTGCCAGTAGTATAGGCCTATCCGAAGAGACCCAGTACTTC.

This clonotype was counted many times. The chain couples TRBV2 to TRBJ2-7; unclear D gene. Germline CDR1 SNHLY, CDR2 FYNNEI. V was trimmed by 4 bases and J by 0 bases, leaving 10 bases between them. The CDR3 runs 14 residues. Here the CDR3 DNA reads TGTGCCAGCAGTGGATTATTACTCTCCTACGAGCAGTACTTC. Its translation is CASSGLLLSYEQYF.

About this clonotype itself: Being one base from a much bigger clone, this may be a read error. The genes are TRBV24-1 and TRBJ2-7, with 12 bases aligning to TRBD1. The CDR3 runs to 15 residues. CDR1 is KGHDR, CDR2 SFDVKD, per germline. The V gene end was trimmed by 9 bases and the J gene end by 9 bases; junction bases not matched to a gene: 14. CDR3: CATSTSGTGGFGQYF. In DNA form, the CDR3 reads TGTGCCACCTCCACATCCGGGACAGGGGGCTTCGGGCAGTACTTC.

This clonotype was picked up many times. The chain employs TRBV4-3 and TRBJ1-2; D gene uncertain. CDR1 and CDR2 (germline): LGHNA, YSLEER. The CDR3 has 15 residues. V lost 0 bases and J lost 4, with 12 bases in between. The CDR3 nucleotides read TGCGCCAGCAGCCAAGAGAGGAAAGGCTTCTATGGCTACACCTTC. It is translated as CASSQERKGFYGYTF.

Here the CDR3 reads CSAALGTGVNPPLHF. The CDR3 DNA sequence: TGCAGTGCCGCCCTCGGGACAGGGGTAAATCCACCCCTCCACTTT. The rearrangement links TRBV20-1 to TRBJ1-6; 10 bases line up with TRBD1. The V gene end was trimmed by 6 bases and the J gene end by 11 bases; junction bases not matched to a gene: 13. Per germline, CDR1 DFQATT and CDR2 SNEGSKA (reference sequence). This CDR3 is 15 amino acids long.

CDR3 sequence reads: CASSVRGSKGYEQYF. In DNA, the CDR3 is TGTGCCAGCAGTGTCCGTGGGAGCAAAGGCTACGAGCAGTACTTC. The chain uses TRBV6-6 and TRBJ2-7; D possibly corresponds to TRBD2 (5 bases). CDR3 size: 15 residues. V was trimmed by 5 bases and J by 3 bases, leaving 17 bases between them. The germline CDR1 and CDR2 sequences are MNHNY and SVGAGI (reference sequence).

This chain joins TRBV20-1 and TRBJ1-1, with D possibly matching TRBD1 (6 bases). This CDR3 comprises 12 residues. CDR1 and CDR2 (germline): DFQATT, SNEGSKA (reference sequence). Trimming took 6 bases from V and 11 from J, leaving 19 bases between them. CDR3 coding DNA: TGCAGTGCCCAGTCGTCCAGGGGATCGGCTTTCTTT. Translating it yields CSAQSSRGSAFF.

CDR3 loop: CAIQGQGGWTEAFF. The CDR3 DNA reads as TGTGCCATCCAAGGACAGGGAGGATGGACTGAAGCTTTCTTT. The chain employs TRBV10-3 and TRBJ1-1; the match to TRBD1 covers 8 bases. Germline V lookup: CDR1 ENHRY, CDR2 SYGVKD. Trimming at V came to 8 bases and at J to 5 bases, leaving 10 bases not matched to a gene. The CDR3 sequence is 14 residues long.